What follows are 24 T cell receptor beta chains derived from one specimen sequenced in a study of T cell responses to AZD1222 COVID-19 vaccine. Libraries were prepared by immunoSEQ multiplex PCR; TCRdb keeps only in-frame clonotypes and omits some of them. Of 50,000 to 75,000 clones listed, around three quarters are singletons. The sample here was peripheral blood, taken on day 0 of AZD1222 vaccination. The receptors come from an adult in good health.

This clone has just a few counts. Compared with germline, one end of the junction differs, possibly owing to a read error. The V gene is TRBV30, the J gene TRBJ1-2, with D possibly TRBD1 on 5 matching bases. CDR1 and CDR2 from the germline V gene are GTSNPN and SVGIG (reference sequence). This CDR3 region has 10 residues. The CDR3: CAWSGAQTRF. The CDR3 region has the DNA TGTGCCTGGAGCGGGGCGCAGACCCGCTTC.

The genes are TRBV27 and TRBJ2-6; TRBD1 is a possible D gene (6 bases). Germline-derived CDR1 and CDR2 are MNHEY and SMNVEV (reference sequence). The CDR3 length is 16 residues. Trimming left V 5 bases short and J 5 bases short, with 16 bases between. CDR3 sequence reads: CASSKNRDPWANVLTF. The CDR3 DNA reads TGTGCCAGCAGTAAAAACAGGGACCCTTGGGCCAACGTCCTGACTTTC.

The V gene is TRBV4-3, the J gene TRBJ1-6, with 8 nucleotides matching TRBD1. CDR3 length: 15 amino acids. Germline V gives CDR1 LGHNA, CDR2 YSLEER. Trimming cost V 1 base and J 10 bases; bases outside gene matches: 6. CDR3 sequence reads: CASSQVDREKSPLHF. DNA for the CDR3: TGCGCCAGCAGCCAAGTGGACAGGGAGAAATCACCCCTCCACTTT.

V is TRBV6-2 or TRBV6-3 and J is TRBJ2-1, with TRBD1 matching 7 bases. Germline CDR1 reads MNHEY; CDR2 reads SVGEGT. The trim removed 6 bases at V and 3 bases at J, leaving 8 bases unmatched. The CDR3 has 15 amino acids. CDR3 in amino acids: CASSLDRADYNEQFF. The CDR3 DNA is TGTGCCAGCAGCCTAGACAGGGCCGACTACAATGAGCAGTTCTTC.

The genes are TRBV4-3 and TRBJ1-3; D not resolved. With 0 bases removed from V and 2 bases from J, the gap between germline ends came to 8 bases. CDR1 is LGHNA, CDR2 YSLEER, per germline. This CDR3 region has 15 residues. CDR3 loop: CASSQDGTAGNTIYF. The CDR3 bases are TGCGCCAGCAGCCAAGATGGAACAGCTGGAAACACCATATATTTT.

This clone came up a few times. DNA for the CDR3: TGTGCCAGCAGCGCACTAACAGGTGATAATGAAAAACTGTTTTTT. Protein sequence: CASSALTGDNEKLFF. The chain recombines TRBV9 with TRBJ1-4; possible D gene TRBD1, 5 bases. CDR1 is SGDLS, CDR2 YYNGEE, per germline. V lost 3 bases to trimming and J lost 4 bases, with 13 bases between them. The CDR3 covers 15 residues.

The chain employs TRBV13 and TRBJ1-2; D not certain. The CDR3 consists of 16 residues. The germline V gene has CDR1 PRHDT and CDR2 FYEKMQ (reference sequence). V was clipped by 3 bases and J by 5 bases, with 19 bases between them. The CDR3, as DNA: TGTGCCAGCAGCTTTGGAACCGGGTCCACTGGGTATGGCTACACCTTC. As protein: CASSFGTGSTGYGYTF.

The chain has TRBV19 and TRBJ2-7, with D unclear. The CDR3 is made up of 14 amino acids. Germline V CDR1 and CDR2: LNHDA, SQIVND (reference sequence). V shed 1 base and J shed 5 bases, with 12 bases lying between them. The CDR3 nucleotides read TGTGCCAGTAGTATAGTGAACCAAGCAAACGAGCAGTACTTC. As protein: CASSIVNQANEQYF.

Comment on this clone: Mismatch with germline at one junction end may stem from a read error. The V gene is TRBV10-1, the J gene TRBJ2-7; D possibly corresponds to TRBD2 (7 bases). Germline V gene sequence: CDR1 WNHNN, CDR2 SYGVQD (reference sequence). This CDR3 spans 14 amino acids. CDR3 coding DNA: TGCCCCAGCAGCCTAGGGGGGGGACCCTACGAGCAGTACTTC. Encoded protein: CPSSLGGGPYEQYF.

This clone was detected only once. The chain has TRBV5-1 and TRBJ2-5; tentative D call: TRBD2 (5 bases). The germline V and J ends were trimmed by 2 bases and 3 bases, with 8 bases remaining between them. The CDR3 is made up of 13 amino acids. CDR1 SGHRS and CDR2 YFSETQ come from the germline V gene. The CDR3 protein is CASSFGDKETQYF. CDR3 nucleotides: TGCGCCAGCAGCTTCGGGGATAAAGAGACCCAGTACTTC. The full variable domain, completed using reference TRBV5-1 and TRBJ2-5, is KAGVTQTPRYLIKTRGQQVTLSCSPISGHRSVSWYQQTPGQGLQFLFEYFSETQRNKGNFPGRFSGRQFSNSRSEMNVSTLELGDSALYLCASSFGDKETQYFGPGTRLLVL.

The chain carries TRBV19 and TRBJ1-5, with D hard to call. The V and J ends lost 8 bases and 3 bases respectively, with 11 bases between them. The CDR3 length is 13 residues. CDR1 is LNHDA, CDR2 SQIVND, per germline (reference sequence). The CDR3 protein is CASGGGDNQPQHF. DNA for the CDR3: TGTGCCAGTGGTGGAGGAGACAATCAGCCCCAGCATTTT.

The V gene is TRBV7-3, the J gene TRBJ2-4; 9 bases match TRBD1. Germline V gene sequence: CDR1 SGHTA, CDR2 FQGTGA. V shed 4 bases, J shed 5 bases, and the junction held 6 bases outside the gene matches. The CDR3 is made up of 15 amino acids. CDR3 loop: CASSSGDREENIQYF. In nucleotides, the CDR3 is TGTGCCAGCAGCTCCGGGGACAGGGAGGAAAACATTCAGTACTTC.

This clone was counted between two and nine times. The V gene is TRBV24-1, the J gene TRBJ2-2; 7 nucleotides agree with TRBD1. The germline V gene encodes CDR1 KGHDR and CDR2 SFDVKD. J gave up 0 bases and V 7 bases, and 1 base lay outside the gene matches. The CDR3 sequence is 14 residues long. The chain's CDR3 is CATRTGTNTGELFF. In DNA form, the CDR3 reads TGTGCCACCAGGACAGGGACGAACACCGGGGAGCTGTTTTTT.

The J gene is TRBJ1-3, the V gene TRBV6-2 or TRBV6-3; no firm D call. Trimming removed 4 bases at V and 0 bases at J, with 4 bases between. Germline V gene lookup returns CDR1 MNHEY and CDR2 SVGEGT. This CDR3 contains 13 residues. Here the CDR3 reads CASSWSSGNTIYF. Written as DNA, the CDR3 is TGTGCCAGCAGTTGGAGCTCTGGAAACACCATATATTTT.

This clone was found once. The genes are TRBV4-2 and TRBJ1-2; no reliable D call. The CDR3 spans 14 residues. Germline CDR1 is LGHNA and CDR2 is YNFKEQ. Trimming shortened V by 5 bases and J by 4 bases, and 14 bases separated the two germline ends. CDR3 bases: TGTGCCAGCAGCTCCACTGACCGGCCCTATGGCTACACCTTC. This encodes CASSSTDRPYGYTF.

This chain joins TRBV4-3 and TRBJ2-7; 9 bases map to TRBD2. The length of the CDR3 is 17 residues. Germline values: CDR1 LGHNA, CDR2 YSLEER. V lost 0 bases, J lost 1 base, and 7 bases stayed unmatched. The CDR3 loop is CASSQERSAGGSYEQYF. The CDR3 nucleotides are TGCGCCAGCAGCCAAGAAAGGTCAGCGGGGGGTTCCTACGAGCAGTACTTC.

Only a few counts were recorded for this clone. The chain uses TRBV28 and TRBJ2-1, with 10 nucleotides matching TRBD1. CDR1 is MDHEN and CDR2 is SYDVKM in the germline V gene. This CDR3 has 16 residues. Unmatched junction bases numbered 9, after V lost 7 bases and J lost 3 bases. The CDR3 region is CASTLRTGGLYNEQFF. In nucleotides, the CDR3 is TGTGCCAGCACCCTAAGGACAGGGGGGCTCTACAATGAGCAGTTCTTC. Together with reference TRBV28 and TRBJ2-1, the CDR3 gives the full variable domain: DVKVTQSSRYLVKRTGEKVFLECVQDMDHENMFWYRQDPGLGLRLIYFSYDVKMKEKGDIPEGYSVSREKKERFSLILESASTNQTSMYLCASTLRTGGLYNEQFFGPGTRLTVL.

The chain joins TRBV5-5 to TRBJ1-2; possibly TRBD1 for D (6 bases). V lost 2 bases, J lost 3 bases, and 14 bases lay in between. The CDR3 has 15 residues. Germline V gene sequence: CDR1 SGHKS, CDR2 YYEKEE (reference sequence). The CDR3 region is CASSLYEQGDYGYTF. Written as DNA, the CDR3 is TGTGCCAGCAGCTTATATGAACAGGGTGACTATGGCTACACCTTC.

The rearrangement joins TRBV27 to TRBJ2-7; TRBD2 agrees at 14 bases. The CDR3 loop spans 15 amino acids. Looked up from germline, CDR1 is MNHEY and CDR2 is SMNVEV (reference sequence). The J segment lost 4 bases and the V segment lost 4 bases, leaving 3 bases of the junction unmatched. As DNA, the CDR3 is TGTGCCAGCAGTTCCGGGACTAGCGGGGGTTACGAGCAGTACTTC. Amino acid sequence: CASSSGTSGGYEQYF.

This clone has just a few counts. The chain employs TRBV5-6 and TRBJ1-1; 9 bases match TRBD1. Germline values: CDR1 SGHDT, CDR2 YYEEEE. The V gene end was trimmed by 2 bases and the J gene end by 5 bases; junction bases not matched to a gene: 7. There are 15 residues in the CDR3. The CDR3 region is CASSFPGTGFTEAFF. The CDR3 nucleotides read TGTGCCAGCAGCTTCCCCGGGACAGGGTTTACTGAAGCTTTCTTT.

This clone is a singleton in its sample. The CDR3 sequence: CASSPDRAEQYF. DNA of the CDR3: TGTGCCAGCAGTCCGGACAGGGCCGAGCAGTACTTC. V is TRBV6-2 or TRBV6-3 and J is TRBJ2-7, with 8 positions matching TRBD1. The CDR3 covers 12 residues. The germline CDR1 and CDR2 sequences are MNHEY and SVGEGT. V gave up 5 bases and J gave up 6 bases; unmatched junction bases: 3.

This clone is classed as medium-sized. The rearrangement links TRBV7-9 to TRBJ1-6; 8 bases are a match to TRBD1. CDR3 length: 14 residues. From germline, CDR1 is SEHNR and CDR2 FQNEAQ (reference sequence). After removal of 5 bases from V and 8 bases from J, the junction contained 5 bases not matched to a gene. The CDR3: CASSLTGGDSPLHF. For the CDR3, the DNA is TGTGCCAGCAGCCTCACAGGGGGTGATTCACCCCTCCACTTT.

V and J are TRBV4-3 and TRBJ2-7; D is uncertain. V lost 0 bases, J lost 3 bases, and 12 bases lay in between. The CDR3 totals 15 residues. Germline CDR1 and CDR2: LGHNA and YSLEER. In nucleotides, the CDR3 is TGCGCCAGCAGCCAAGATCGGGCCAGCCTCTACGAGCAGTACTTC. Translated, it gives CASSQDRASLYEQYF.

V is TRBV2 and J is TRBJ2-1, with a weak D call TRBD1 (6 bases). Trimming took 4 bases from V and 5 from J, leaving 15 bases between them. The CDR3 sequence is 15 residues long. Germline CDR1 reads SNHLY; CDR2 reads FYNNEI. CDR3 protein: CASSGGQGIHNEQFF. CDR3 sequence (DNA): TGTGCCAGCAGTGGGGGGCAGGGGATCCACAATGAGCAGTTCTTC. Variable domain in full (rest from reference TRBV2 and TRBJ2-1): EPEVTQTPSHQVTQMGQEVILRCVPISNHLYFYWYRQILGQKVEFLVSFYNNEISEKSEIFDDQFSVERPDGSNFTLKIRSTKLEDSAMYFCASSGGQGIHNEQFFGPGTRLTVL.